This is a list of T cell receptor beta chains from one sample in a study of OX40 agonist ivuxolimab in advanced cancers. TCRdb's copy holds only in-frame clones and misses some; the assay was immunoSEQ multiplex PCR. The repertoire holds 77,000 or so clones, with about 80% as singletons. Material: CD4+ or CD8+ T cells sorted from blood, obtained in a trial of the OX40 agonist ivuxolimab. These receptors were collected from an adult with an advanced solid tumor such as melanoma, head and neck, liver or kidney cancer. Both conserved end residues are part of each CDR3. The D gene is left open where the match is weak. Where a row states a size, it is once, few, many or the class of an expanded clone; other rows omit it.

d_gene	abundance	v_gene	j_gene	CDR3nt	CDR3aa
TRBD1	.	TRBV19	TRBJ2-1	TGTGCCAGTAGTCGGGGGGACAGGGACTACAATGAGCAGTTCTTC	CASSRGDRDYNEQFF
.	.	TRBV5-5	TRBJ1-4	TGTGCCAGCAGCTTGGGGCAGATTGCAACTAATGAAAAACTGTTTTTT	CASSLGQIATNEKLFF
TRBD1	.	TRBV29-1	TRBJ1-1	TGCAGCGTTGAGGGTGAAGGGGGCGCTGAAGCTTTCTTT	CSVEGEGGAEAFF
.	.	TRBV19	TRBJ2-5	TGTGCCAGTACCCCGAATTCGGGGGCCGGGACCCAGTACTTC	CASTPNSGAGTQYF
TRBD1	.	TRBV19	TRBJ1-5	TGTGCCAGTAGTTCAAGACAGGGGGGTCAGCCCCAGCATTTT	CASSSRQGGQPQHF
TRBD2	few	TRBV2	TRBJ2-7	TGTGCCAGCAGTGATTGGAGCGGGGGCCCATACGAGCAGTACTTC	CASSDWSGGPYEQYF
.	.	TRBV21-1	TRBJ2-2	TGTGCCAGCACCTACAACCTGAAATTTGGGCGTCCCGGGGAGCTGTTTTTT	CASTYNLKFGRPGELFF
.	.	TRBV9	TRBJ2-2	TGTGCCAGCAGCGTAGACGGGTATAGCACCGGGGAGCTGTTTTTT	CASSVDGYSTGELFF
.	.	TRBV6-1	TRBJ2-1	TGTGCCACCAGACGCAGCTCTAGCTCCTACAATGAGCAGTTCTTC	CATRRSSSSYNEQFF
.	.	TRBV2	TRBJ1-2	TGTGCCAGCTGGGGTAGGGGTTCCTATGGCTACACCTTC	CASWGRGSYGYTF
TRBD1	.	TRBV9	TRBJ1-6	TGTGCCAGCAGCGTAGGGGGGACAGGGAGTAATTCACCCCTCCACTTT	CASSVGGTGSNSPLHF
TRBD2	.	TRBV6-1	TRBJ2-1	TGTGCCAGCAGCTGGCCAGCGGGGACTTACAATGAGCAGTTCTTC	CASSWPAGTYNEQFF
TRBD1	.	TRBV5-1	TRBJ2-2	TGCGCCAGCATGGGACAGGGCAGTGCCGGGGAGCTGTTTTTT	CASMGQGSAGELFF
.	once	TRBV2	TRBJ2-2	TGTGCCAGCACCATTTTGGGTGGGACCGGGGAGCTGTTTTTT	CASTILGGTGELFF
.	.	TRBV4-3	TRBJ2-3	TGCGCCAGCAGCCAAGATCCGGGGTCGGTCATCGGCACAGATACGCAGTATTTT	CASSQDPGSVIGTDTQYF
TRBD2	medium-sized	TRBV19	TRBJ2-7	TGTGCCAGTAGTAATCCATCGGGAGGGCAAAGTGGTTACGAGCAGTACTTC	CASSNPSGGQSGYEQYF
.	.	TRBV10-3	TRBJ1-1	TGTGCCATCAGCTCCGAACCAACCAATGAAGCTTTCTTT	CAISSEPTNEAFF